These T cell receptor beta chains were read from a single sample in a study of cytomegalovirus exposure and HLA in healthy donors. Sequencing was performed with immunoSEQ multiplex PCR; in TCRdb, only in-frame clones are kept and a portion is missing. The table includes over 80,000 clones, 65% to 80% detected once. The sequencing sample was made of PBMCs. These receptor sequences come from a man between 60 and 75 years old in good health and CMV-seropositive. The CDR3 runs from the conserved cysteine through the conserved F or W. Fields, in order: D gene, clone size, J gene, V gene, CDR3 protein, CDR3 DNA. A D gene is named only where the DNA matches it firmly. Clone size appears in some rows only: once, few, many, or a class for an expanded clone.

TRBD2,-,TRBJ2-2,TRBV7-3,CASSPRLAGPSGGAGELFF,TGTGCCAGCAGCCCTCGACTAGCGGGGCCTTCAGGGGGGGCCGGGGAGCTGTTTTTT
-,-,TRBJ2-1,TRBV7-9,CASSFGTGIHNEQFF,TGTGCCAGCAGCTTTGGAACGGGGATCCACAATGAGCAGTTCTTC
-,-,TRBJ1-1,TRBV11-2,CASSLRRGGTEAFF,TGTGCCAGCAGCTTACGCAGGGGCGGCACTGAAGCTTTCTTT
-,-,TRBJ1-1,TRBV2,CASSDQEYTEAFF,TGTGCCAGCAGTGACCAGGAATACACTGAAGCTTTCTTT
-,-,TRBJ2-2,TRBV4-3,CASSQEDSLYTGELFF,TGCGCCAGCAGCCAAGAGGACAGTCTATACACCGGGGAGCTGTTTTTT
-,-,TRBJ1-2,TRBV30,CAWSTRGGLGYTF,TGTGCCTGGAGTACTCGGGGTGGCCTTGGCTACACCTTC
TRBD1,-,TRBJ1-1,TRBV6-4,CASSPGQVGRNTEAFF,TGTGCCAGCAGCCCCGGACAGGTTGGAAGGAACACTGAAGCTTTCTTT
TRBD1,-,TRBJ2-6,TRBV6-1,CASSVNKRTGGPLLTF,TGTGCCAGCAGTGTCAATAAAAGGACAGGGGGGCCTCTTCTGACTTTC
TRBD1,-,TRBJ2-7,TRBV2,CASIRQGTLEQYF,TGTGCCAGCATCAGACAGGGGACCCTCGAGCAGTACTTC
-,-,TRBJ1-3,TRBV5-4,CASSFGTKGGNTIYF,TGTGCCAGCAGCTTCGGGACAAAGGGAGGAAACACCATATATTTT
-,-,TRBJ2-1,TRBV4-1,CASSQEYLRGNEQFF,TGCGCCAGCAGCCAAGAGTACCTTAGAGGCAATGAGCAGTTCTTC
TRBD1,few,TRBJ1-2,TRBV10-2,CASSVTGQGPYGYTF,TGCGCCAGCAGTGTCACGGGACAGGGCCCCTATGGCTACACCTTC
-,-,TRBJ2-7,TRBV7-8,CASSLSRGSSYEQYF,TGTGCCAGCAGCTTATCACGGGGGAGCTCCTACGAGCAGTACTTC
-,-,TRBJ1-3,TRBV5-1,CASSLFPTGQGNTIYF,TGCGCCAGCAGCTTGTTCCCCACGGGACAAGGAAACACCATATATTTT
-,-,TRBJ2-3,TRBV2,CASSEWRSTSTDTQYF,TGTGCCAGCAGTGAATGGCGGTCTACTAGCACAGATACGCAGTATTTT
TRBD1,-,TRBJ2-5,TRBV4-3,CASSQETGGGQETQYF,TGCGCCAGCAGCCAAGAGACAGGGGGCGGCCAAGAGACCCAGTACTTC
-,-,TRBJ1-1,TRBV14,CASSPRWDTEAFF,TGTGCCAGCAGCCCTAGGTGGGACACTGAAGCTTTCTTT
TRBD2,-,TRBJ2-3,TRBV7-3,CASSPRGGVTDTQYF,TGTGCCAGCAGCCCCCGGGGGGGGGTTACAGATACGCAGTATTTT
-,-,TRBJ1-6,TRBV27,CASSKSPGIYNSPLHF,TGTGCCAGCAGTAAGTCGCCGGGAATTTATAATTCACCCCTCCACTTT
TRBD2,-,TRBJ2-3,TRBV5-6,CASSSGGGWTDTQYF,TGTGCCAGCAGCTCGGGCGGGGGTTGGACAGATACGCAGTATTTT
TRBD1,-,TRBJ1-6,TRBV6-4,CASRRTGQGNSPLHF,TGTGCCAGCAGACGAACGGGACAGGGGAATTCACCCCTCCACTTT
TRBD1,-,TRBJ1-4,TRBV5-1,CASSVTGGSNEKLFF,TGCGCCAGCAGCGTTACAGGGGGTAGTAATGAAAAACTGTTTTTT
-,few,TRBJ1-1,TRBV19,CASNRVGTEAFF,TGTGCCAGTAACAGGGTAGGAACTGAAGCTTTCTTT
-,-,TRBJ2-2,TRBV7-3,CASSREFPGELFF,TGTGCCAGCAGTCGAGAATTCCCCGGGGAGCTGTTTTTT